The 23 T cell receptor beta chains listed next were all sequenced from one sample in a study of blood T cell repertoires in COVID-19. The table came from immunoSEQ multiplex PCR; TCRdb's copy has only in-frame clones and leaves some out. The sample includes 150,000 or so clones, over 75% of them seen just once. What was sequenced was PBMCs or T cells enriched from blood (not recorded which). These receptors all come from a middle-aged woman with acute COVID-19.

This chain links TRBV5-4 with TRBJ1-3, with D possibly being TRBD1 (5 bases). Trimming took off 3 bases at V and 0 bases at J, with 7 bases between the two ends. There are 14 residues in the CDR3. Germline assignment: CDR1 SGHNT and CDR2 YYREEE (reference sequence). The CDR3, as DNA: TGTGCCAGCAGCTCAGGGTTCTCTGGAAACACCATATATTTT. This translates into CASSSGFSGNTIYF.

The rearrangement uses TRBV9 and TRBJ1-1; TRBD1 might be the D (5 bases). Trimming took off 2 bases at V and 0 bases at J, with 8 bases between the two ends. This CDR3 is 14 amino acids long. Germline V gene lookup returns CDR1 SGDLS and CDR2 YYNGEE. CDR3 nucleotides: TGTGCCAGCAGCGTGACAGTGATGAACACTGAAGCTTTCTTT. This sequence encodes CASSVTVMNTEAFF.

For the CDR3, the DNA is TGTGCCAGCAGCGAGAGCGGGAGGGCCAGCAATGAGCAGTTCTTC. Translation gives CASSESGRASNEQFF. This chain connects TRBV3-1 (or the pseudogene TRBV3-2) to TRBJ2-1, with TRBD2 matching 10 bases. CDR3 length: 15 amino acids. Germline trimming cut 5 bases from V and 6 bases from J; bases unmatched to any gene: 7. Germline V gives CDR1 LGHDT, CDR2 YNNKEL (reference sequence).

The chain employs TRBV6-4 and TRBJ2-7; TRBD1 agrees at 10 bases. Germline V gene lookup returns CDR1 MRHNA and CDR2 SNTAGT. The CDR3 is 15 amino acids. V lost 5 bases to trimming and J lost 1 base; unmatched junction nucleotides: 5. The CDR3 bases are TGTGCCAGCAGTCCGGACAGGGGGTCTTCCTACGAGCAGTACGTC. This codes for CASSPDRGSSYEQYV.

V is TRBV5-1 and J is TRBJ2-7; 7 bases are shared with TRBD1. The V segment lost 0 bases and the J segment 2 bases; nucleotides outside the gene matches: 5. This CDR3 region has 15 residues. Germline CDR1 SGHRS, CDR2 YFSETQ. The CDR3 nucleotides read TGCGCCAGCAGCTTGGAGGGACAGCTTACCTACGAGCAGTACTTC. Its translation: CASSLEGQLTYEQYF.

CDR3 amino acids: CASSPQGLANEKLFF. Written as DNA, the CDR3 is TGTGCCAGCAGTCCCCAGGGGTTGGCTAATGAAAAACTGTTTTTT. The chain recombines TRBV25-1 with TRBJ1-4, with D possibly matching TRBD1 (6 bases). CDR1 is MGHDK and CDR2 is SYGVNS in the germline V gene. This CDR3 has 15 amino acids. Trimming pared 5 bases from V and 3 bases from J, leaving 13 bases between.

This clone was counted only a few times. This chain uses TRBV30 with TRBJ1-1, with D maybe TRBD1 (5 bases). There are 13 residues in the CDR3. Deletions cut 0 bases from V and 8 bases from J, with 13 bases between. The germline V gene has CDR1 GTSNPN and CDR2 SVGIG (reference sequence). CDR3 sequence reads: CAWSVGVGFEAFF. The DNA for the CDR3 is TGTGCCTGGAGTGTAGGGGTTGGCTTCGAAGCTTTCTTT.

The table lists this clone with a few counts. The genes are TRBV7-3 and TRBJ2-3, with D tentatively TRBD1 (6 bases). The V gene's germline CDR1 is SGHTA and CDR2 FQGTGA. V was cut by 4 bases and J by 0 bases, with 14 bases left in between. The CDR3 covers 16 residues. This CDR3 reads CASSYKGTTSTDTQYF. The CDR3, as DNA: TGTGCCAGCAGCTACAAAGGGACAACTAGCACAGATACGCAGTATTTT.

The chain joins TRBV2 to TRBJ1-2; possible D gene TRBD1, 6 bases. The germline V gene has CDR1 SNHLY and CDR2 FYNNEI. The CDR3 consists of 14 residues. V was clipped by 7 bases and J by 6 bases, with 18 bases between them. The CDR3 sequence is CASTWGGLTDGYTF. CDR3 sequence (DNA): TGTGCCAGCACCTGGGGGGGCCTGACAGATGGCTACACCTTC.

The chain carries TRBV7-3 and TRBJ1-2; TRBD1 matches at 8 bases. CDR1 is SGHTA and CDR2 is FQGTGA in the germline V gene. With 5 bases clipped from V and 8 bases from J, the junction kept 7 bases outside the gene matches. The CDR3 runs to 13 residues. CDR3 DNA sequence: TGTGCCAGCAGCCTCGAAACAGGGGGAGGCTACACCTTC. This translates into CASSLETGGGYTF. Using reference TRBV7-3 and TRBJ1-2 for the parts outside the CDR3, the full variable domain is GAGVSQTPSNKVTEKGKYVELRCDPISGHTALYWYRQSLGQGPEFLIYFQGTGAADDSGLPNDRFFAVRPEGSVSTLKIQRTERGDSAVYLCASSLETGGGYTFGSGTRLTVV.

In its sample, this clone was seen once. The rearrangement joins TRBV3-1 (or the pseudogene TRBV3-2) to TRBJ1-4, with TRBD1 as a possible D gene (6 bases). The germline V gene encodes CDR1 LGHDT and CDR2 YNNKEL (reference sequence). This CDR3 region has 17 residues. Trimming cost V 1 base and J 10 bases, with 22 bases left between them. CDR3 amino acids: CASSQVLTGNRGGKLFF. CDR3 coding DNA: TGTGCCAGCAGCCAAGTCCTAACAGGGAACCGAGGTGGAAAACTGTTTTTT.

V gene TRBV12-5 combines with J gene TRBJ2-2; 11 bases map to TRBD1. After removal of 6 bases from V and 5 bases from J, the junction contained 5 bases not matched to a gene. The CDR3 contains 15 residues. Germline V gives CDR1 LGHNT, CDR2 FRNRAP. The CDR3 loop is CASGEDRGRTGELFF. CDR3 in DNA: TGTGCTAGTGGCGAGGACAGGGGGCGAACCGGGGAGCTGTTTTTT.

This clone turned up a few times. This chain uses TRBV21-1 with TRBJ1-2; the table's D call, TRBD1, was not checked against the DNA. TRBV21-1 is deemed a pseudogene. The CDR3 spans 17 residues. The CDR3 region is CASSKKGGREANYGYTF. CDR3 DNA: TGTGCCAGCAGCAAAAAGGGCGGCAGGGAAGCTAACTATGGCTACACCTTC.

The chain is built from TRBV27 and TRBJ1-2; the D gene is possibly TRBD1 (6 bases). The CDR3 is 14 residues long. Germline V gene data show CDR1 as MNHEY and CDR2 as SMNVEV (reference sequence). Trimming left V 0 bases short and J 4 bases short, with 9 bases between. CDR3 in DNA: TGTGCCAGCAGTTTATCGGGCAGGGGCTATGGCTACACCTTC. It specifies CASSLSGRGYGYTF.

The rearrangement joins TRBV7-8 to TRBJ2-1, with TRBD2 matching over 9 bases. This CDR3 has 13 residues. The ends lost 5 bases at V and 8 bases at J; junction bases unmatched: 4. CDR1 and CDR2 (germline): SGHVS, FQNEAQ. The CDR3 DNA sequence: TGTGCCAGCAGCGAACGCGGGAGGGATGAGCAGTTCTTC. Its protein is CASSERGRDEQFF.

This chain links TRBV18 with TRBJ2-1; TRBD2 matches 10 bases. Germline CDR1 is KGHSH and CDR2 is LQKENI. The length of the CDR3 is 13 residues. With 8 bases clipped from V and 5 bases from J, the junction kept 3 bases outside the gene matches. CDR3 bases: TGTGCCAGCGGGGGGACTAGCGACAATGAGCAGTTCTTC. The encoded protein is CASGGTSDNEQFF.

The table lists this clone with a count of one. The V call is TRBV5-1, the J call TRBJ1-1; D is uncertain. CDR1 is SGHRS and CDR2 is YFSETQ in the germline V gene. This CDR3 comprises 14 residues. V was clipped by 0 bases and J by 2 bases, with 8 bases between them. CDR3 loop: CASSLERGNTEAFF. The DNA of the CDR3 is TGCGCCAGCAGCTTGGAGCGGGGTAACACTGAAGCTTTCTTT.

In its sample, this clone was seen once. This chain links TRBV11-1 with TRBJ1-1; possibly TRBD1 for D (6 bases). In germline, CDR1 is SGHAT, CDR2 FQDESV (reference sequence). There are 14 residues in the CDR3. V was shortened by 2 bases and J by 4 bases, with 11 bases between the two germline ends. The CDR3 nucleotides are TGTGCCAGCAGCTTACAGGGGCCAGTCACTGAAGCTTTCTTT. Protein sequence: CASSLQGPVTEAFF.

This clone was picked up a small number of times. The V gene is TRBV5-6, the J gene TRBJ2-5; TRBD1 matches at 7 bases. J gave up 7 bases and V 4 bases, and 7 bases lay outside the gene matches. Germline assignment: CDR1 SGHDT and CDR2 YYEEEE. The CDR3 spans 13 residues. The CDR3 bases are TGTGCCAGCAGCAGGACAGGCTCCTTGACCCAGTACTTC. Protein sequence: CASSRTGSLTQYF.

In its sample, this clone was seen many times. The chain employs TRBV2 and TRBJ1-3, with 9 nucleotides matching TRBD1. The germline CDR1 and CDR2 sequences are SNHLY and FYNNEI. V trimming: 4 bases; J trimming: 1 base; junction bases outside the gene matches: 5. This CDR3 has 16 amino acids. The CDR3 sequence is CASSVTGGGSGNTIYF. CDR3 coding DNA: TGTGCCAGCAGTGTAACAGGGGGCGGATCTGGAAACACCATATATTTT.

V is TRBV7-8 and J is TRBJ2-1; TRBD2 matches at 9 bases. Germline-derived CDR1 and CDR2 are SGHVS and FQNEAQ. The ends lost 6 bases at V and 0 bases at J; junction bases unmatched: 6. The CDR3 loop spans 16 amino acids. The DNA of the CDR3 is TGTGCCAGCAGTTTGGATAGCGGGGGCTCCTACAATGAGCAGTTCTTC. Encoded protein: CASSLDSGGSYNEQFF.

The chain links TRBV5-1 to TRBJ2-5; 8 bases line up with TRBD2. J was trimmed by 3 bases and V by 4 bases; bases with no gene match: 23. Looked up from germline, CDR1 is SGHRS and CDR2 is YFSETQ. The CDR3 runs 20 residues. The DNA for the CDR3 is TGCGCCAGCAGCCACAGGACCGGCCCCCAGTCCGGGACTAGTAAAGAGACCCAGTACTTC. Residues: CASSHRTGPQSGTSKETQYF.

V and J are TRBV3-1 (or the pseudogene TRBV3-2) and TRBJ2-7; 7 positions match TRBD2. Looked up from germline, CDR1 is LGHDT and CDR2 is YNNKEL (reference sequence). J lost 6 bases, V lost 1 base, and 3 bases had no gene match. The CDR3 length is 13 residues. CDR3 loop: CASSQGWGGEQYV. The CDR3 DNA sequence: TGTGCCAGCAGCCAAGGGTGGGGGGGCGAGCAGTACGTC.